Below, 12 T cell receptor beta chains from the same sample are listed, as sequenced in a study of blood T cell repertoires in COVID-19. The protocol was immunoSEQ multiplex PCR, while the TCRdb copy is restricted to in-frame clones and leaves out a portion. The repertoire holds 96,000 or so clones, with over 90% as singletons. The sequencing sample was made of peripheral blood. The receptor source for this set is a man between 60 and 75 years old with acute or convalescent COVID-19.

The CDR3 DNA is TGTGCCAGCAGCTTATCAACTGAGAATGAGCAGTTCTTC. Translated: CASSLSTENEQFF. This chain links TRBV7-3 with TRBJ2-1; D is unresolved. Germline values: CDR1 SGHTA, CDR2 FQGTGA. V lost 2 bases and J 7 bases, leaving 9 bases between the germline ends. This CDR3 spans 13 amino acids.

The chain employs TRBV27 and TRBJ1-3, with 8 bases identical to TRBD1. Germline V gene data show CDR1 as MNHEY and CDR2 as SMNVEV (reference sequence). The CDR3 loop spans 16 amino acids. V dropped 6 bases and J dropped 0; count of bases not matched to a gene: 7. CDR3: CASSSGQGGSGNTIYF. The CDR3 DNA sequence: TGTGCCAGCAGCTCCGGACAGGGCGGCTCTGGAAACACCATATATTTT.

The CDR3 spells CARSLYSGRVSSYNEQFF. As DNA, the CDR3 is TGTGCCAGAAGCTTGTATAGCGGGAGGGTTAGCTCCTACAATGAGCAGTTCTTC. The J gene is TRBJ2-1, the V gene TRBV5-3; 11 positions match TRBD2. Being an ORF, TRBV5-3 has a function that is uncertain. This CDR3 has 18 amino acids. J lost 0 bases, V lost 1 base, and 6 bases had no gene match.

The CDR3 here is CASSLVTGGAETQYF. The CDR3 DNA reads TGTGCCAGCAGCTTAGTTACGGGAGGCGCAGAGACCCAGTACTTC. V is TRBV11-2 and J is TRBJ2-5, with 7 bases aligning to TRBD2. With V trimmed by 1 base and J by 4 bases, 6 bases remained unmatched. CDR3 length: 15 residues. Germline loops: CDR1 SGHAT, CDR2 FQNNGV.

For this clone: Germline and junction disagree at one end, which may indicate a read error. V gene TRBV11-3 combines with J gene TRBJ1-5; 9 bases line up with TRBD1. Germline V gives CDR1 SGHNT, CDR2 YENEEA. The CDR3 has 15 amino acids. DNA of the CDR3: TGTGCCAGCACCACCCCAACAGGGGGCAACCAGCCCCAGCATTTT. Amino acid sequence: CASTTPTGGNQPQHF. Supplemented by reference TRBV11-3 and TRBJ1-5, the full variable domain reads EAGVVQSPRYKIIEKKQPVAFWCNPISGHNTLYWYLQNLGQGPELLIRYENEEAVDDSQLPKDRFSAERLKGVDSTLKIQPAELGDSAVYLCASTTPTGGNQPQHFGDGTRLSIL.

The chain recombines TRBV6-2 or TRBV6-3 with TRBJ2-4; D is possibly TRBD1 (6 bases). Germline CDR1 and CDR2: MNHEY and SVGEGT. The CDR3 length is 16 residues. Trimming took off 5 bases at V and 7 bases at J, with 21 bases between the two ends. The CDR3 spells CASSATHVSGVNIQYF. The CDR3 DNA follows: TGTGCCAGCAGTGCCACCCATGTTTCAGGGGTCAACATTCAGTACTTC.

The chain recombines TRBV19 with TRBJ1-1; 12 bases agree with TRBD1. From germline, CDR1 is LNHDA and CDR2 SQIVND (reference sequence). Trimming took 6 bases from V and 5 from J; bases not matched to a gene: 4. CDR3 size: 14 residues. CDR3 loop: CASRGDRGRTEAFF. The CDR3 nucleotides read TGTGCCAGTAGGGGGGACAGGGGGCGGACTGAAGCTTTCTTT.

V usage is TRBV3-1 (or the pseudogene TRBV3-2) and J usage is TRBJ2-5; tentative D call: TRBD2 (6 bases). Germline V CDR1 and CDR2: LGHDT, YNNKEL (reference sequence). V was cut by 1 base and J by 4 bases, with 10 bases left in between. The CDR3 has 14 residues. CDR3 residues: CASSQGYGRETQYF. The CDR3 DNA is TGTGCCAGCAGCCAAGGGTACGGGAGAGAGACCCAGTACTTC.

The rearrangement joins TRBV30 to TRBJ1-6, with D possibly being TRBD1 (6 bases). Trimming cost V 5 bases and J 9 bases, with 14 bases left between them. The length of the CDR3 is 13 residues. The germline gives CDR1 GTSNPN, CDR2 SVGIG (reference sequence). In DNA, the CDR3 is TGTGCCTGGGCCACAGGGTACGGTTCACCCCTCCACTTT. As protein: CAWATGYGSPLHF. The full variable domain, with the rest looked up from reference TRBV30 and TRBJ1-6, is SQTIHQWPATLVQPVGSPLSLECTVEGTSNPNLYWYRQAAGRGLQLLFYSVGIGQISSEVPQNLSASRPQDRQFILSSKKLLLSDSGFYLCAWATGYGSPLHFGNGTRLTVT.

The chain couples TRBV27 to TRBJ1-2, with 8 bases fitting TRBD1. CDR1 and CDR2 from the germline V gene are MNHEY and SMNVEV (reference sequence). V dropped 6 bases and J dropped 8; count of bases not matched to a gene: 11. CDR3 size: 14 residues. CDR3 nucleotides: TGTGCCAGCAGGTTGCAGGGGGCTTCTAGCGGCTACACCTTC. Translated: CASRLQGASSGYTF.

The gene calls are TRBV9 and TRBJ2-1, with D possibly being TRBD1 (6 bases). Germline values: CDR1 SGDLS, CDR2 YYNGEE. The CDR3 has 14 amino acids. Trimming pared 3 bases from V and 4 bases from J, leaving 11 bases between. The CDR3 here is CASSAGTSYNEQFF. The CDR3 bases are TGTGCCAGCAGCGCCGGGACATCTTACAATGAGCAGTTCTTC.

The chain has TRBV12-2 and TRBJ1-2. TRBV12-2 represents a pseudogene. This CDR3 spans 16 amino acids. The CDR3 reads CASRRTNPGGGRGYTF. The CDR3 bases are TGTGCAAGTCGCCGAACTAACCCCGGCGGAGGTCGTGGCTACACCTTC.